Shown below are 22 T cell receptor beta chains from a single sample sequenced in a study of cytomegalovirus exposure and HLA in healthy donors (dated 2017 in TCRdb). Library preparation employed the immunoSEQ multiplex PCR assay. For the multiplex PCR, a mixture combining 60 forward primers for TCR Vbeta segments and 13 reverse primers for TCR Jbeta segments was used. The clones in this table, taken by TCRdb from immuneACCESS, are in-frame only. Not every clone is retained; where verified, under half of the shortfall comes from an unresolved V gene, and the cause of the rest is unknown. In this sample the table shows approximately 220,000 clones, roughly 85% of which occur a single time. The ten largest clones represent 1.5% to 2% of the sample. Specimen: PBMCs. These receptors were collected from a male donor in good health and CMV-seronegative.

The J gene is TRBJ2-7, the V gene TRBV7-3; the match to TRBD1 covers 8 bases. Germline values: CDR1 SGHTA, CDR2 FQGTGA. The V gene end was trimmed by 1 base and the J gene end by 3 bases; junction bases not matched to a gene: 5. The CDR3 has 15 residues. The CDR3 protein is CASSLNPGTGYEQYF. CDR3 nucleotide sequence: TGTGCCAGCAGCTTAAACCCCGGGACAGGCTACGAGCAGTACTTC.

J is TRBJ1-2 and V is TRBV28; D is possibly TRBD1 (5 bases). The CDR3 has 13 amino acids. The V gene lost 8 bases and the J gene lost 2 bases, with 12 bases spanning the gap. Germline-derived CDR1 and CDR2 are MDHEN and SYDVKM. The CDR3 is CASRGGNNYGYTF. DNA for the CDR3: TGTGCCAGCCGGGGGGGGAACAACTATGGCTACACCTTC.

The chain has TRBV30 and TRBJ2-2; 9 nucleotides match TRBD2. The CDR3 spans 20 residues. With 0 bases clipped from V and 6 bases from J, the junction kept 20 bases outside the gene matches. CDR1 and CDR2 (germline): GTSNPN, SVGIG (reference sequence). DNA for the CDR3: TGTGCCTGGAGTGTACGCCTAGCGGGGTGGGATGTGAGATATGCCGGGGAGCTGTTTTTT. Encoded protein: CAWSVRLAGWDVRYAGELFF. The entire variable domain, with the rest obtained from reference TRBV30 and TRBJ2-2, is as follows: SQTIHQWPATLVQPVGSPLSLECTVEGTSNPNLYWYRQAAGRGLQLLFYSVGIGQISSEVPQNLSASRPQDRQFILSSKKLLLSDSGFYLCAWSVRLAGWDVRYAGELFFGEGSRLTVL.

This clone was seen only a few times. The chain couples TRBV27 to TRBJ1-1; D possibly corresponds to TRBD1 (6 bases). CDR1 is MNHEY and CDR2 is SMNVEV in the germline V gene (reference sequence). V was cut by 4 bases and J by 0 bases, with 21 bases left in between. The CDR3 spans 18 residues. CDR3 region: CASSWETGHRIMNTEAFF. Written as DNA, the CDR3 is TGTGCCAGCAGTTGGGAAACGGGACACCGCATCATGAACACTGAAGCTTTCTTT.

The chain links TRBV7-9 to TRBJ2-5; possibly TRBD1 for D (5 bases). The CDR3 contains 13 residues. The V and J ends lost 5 bases and 2 bases respectively, with 9 bases between them. The germline CDR1 and CDR2 sequences are SEHNR and FQNEAQ (reference sequence). The CDR3 nucleotides are TGTGCCAGCAGCCTACAGGCACAAGAGACCCAGTACTTC. This encodes CASSLQAQETQYF.

This chain's CDR3 is CASSLTRTGADYNEQFF. Here the CDR3 DNA reads TGCGCCAGCAGCTTAACACGGACAGGGGCCGACTACAATGAGCAGTTCTTC. The J gene is TRBJ2-1, the V gene TRBV5-1, with TRBD1 matching 9 bases. This CDR3 spans 17 amino acids. Trimming at V came to 2 bases and at J to 3 bases, leaving 9 bases not matched to a gene. Germline loops: CDR1 SGHRS, CDR2 YFSETQ.

This sequence joins TRBV7-2 and TRBJ2-1; no clear D. This CDR3 spans 11 amino acids. CDR1 is SGHTA, CDR2 FQGNSA, per germline. V lost 8 bases to trimming and J lost 6 bases, with 8 bases between them. CDR3 sequence (DNA): TGTGCCAGCGCGCAGGTCAATGAGCAGTTCTTC. Its protein product is CASAQVNEQFF.

The CDR3 DNA reads TGTGCCAGCAGCTCCGCCCGGGGTCAAGGGCAGTTCTTC. Translation gives CASSSARGQGQFF. The rearrangement uses TRBV7-2 and TRBJ2-1, with a possible D match to TRBD2 (5 bases). The CDR3 consists of 13 residues. The V and J ends lost 4 bases and 12 bases respectively, with 16 bases between them. Germline loops: CDR1 SGHTA, CDR2 FQGNSA.

The chain links TRBV27 to TRBJ2-6; D may be TRBD2 (5 bases). In germline, CDR1 is MNHEY, CDR2 SMNVEV (reference sequence). The CDR3 covers 14 residues. V lost 10 bases, J lost 1 base, and 11 bases lay in between. The CDR3 reads CATKRGSGANVLTF. The CDR3, as DNA: TGTGCCACCAAGAGAGGGTCTGGGGCCAACGTCCTGACTTTC.

This clone was seen only a few times. V is TRBV14 and J is TRBJ2-5; weak D call: TRBD2 (6 bases). Germline assignment: CDR1 SGHDN and CDR2 FVKESK. This CDR3 is 15 amino acids long. Trimming removed 3 bases from V and 0 bases from J, with 11 bases in between. CDR3 sequence (DNA): TGTGCCAGCAGCCACAGGGACTTGTACCAAGAGACCCAGTACTTC. Translating it yields CASSHRDLYQETQYF. Complete variable domain (other parts from reference TRBV14 and TRBJ2-5): EAGVTQFPSHSVIEKGQTVTLRCDPISGHDNLYWYRRVMGKEIKFLLHFVKESKQDESGMPNNRFLAERTGGTYSTLKVQPAELEDSGVYFCASSHRDLYQETQYFGPGTRLLVL.

The V gene is TRBV5-5, the J gene TRBJ2-5; 7 nucleotides agree with TRBD2. V dropped 2 bases and J dropped 5; count of bases not matched to a gene: 9. CDR1 SGHKS and CDR2 YYEKEE come from the germline V gene (reference sequence). The CDR3 is 15 residues long. Here the CDR3 reads CASSFGGEGGETQYF. CDR3 sequence (DNA): TGTGCCAGCAGCTTTGGGGGGGAGGGTGGTGAGACCCAGTACTTC.

This clone was counted a few times. This chain uses TRBV2 with TRBJ2-1; 8 bases agree with TRBD1. The CDR3 runs to 12 residues. V lost 10 bases, J lost 5 bases, and 4 bases stayed unmatched. Germline-derived CDR1 and CDR2 are SNHLY and FYNNEI. Written as DNA, the CDR3 is TGTGCCACGACAGGGGACGACAATGAGCAGTTCTTC. It translates to CATTGDDNEQFF.

A single count supports this clone. The V gene is TRBV6-4, the J gene TRBJ2-5; 10 bases match TRBD1. This CDR3 has 15 amino acids. Per germline, CDR1 MRHNA and CDR2 SNTAGT. V shed 3 bases and J 3 bases; nucleotides not matched to a gene: 4. CDR3 loop: CASSESTGGEETQYF. For the CDR3, the DNA is TGTGCCAGCAGTGAGTCGACAGGGGGCGAAGAGACCCAGTACTTC.

The chain has TRBV7-9 and TRBJ2-1; D is unresolved. Germline loops: CDR1 SEHNR, CDR2 FQNEAQ (reference sequence). The CDR3 length is 16 residues. V was shortened by 6 bases and J by 3 bases, with 18 bases between the two germline ends. CDR3 protein: CASSSLDLMDYNEQFF. The CDR3 DNA is TGTGCCAGCAGTTCTCTAGATCTTATGGACTACAATGAGCAGTTCTTC.

The chain couples TRBV2 to TRBJ2-5; D is perhaps TRBD1 (6 bases). Germline V CDR1 and CDR2: SNHLY, FYNNEI. This CDR3 region has 11 residues. V dropped 6 bases and J dropped 4 bases, with 6 bases sitting between them. The CDR3 loop reads CASRQGETQYF. In DNA, the CDR3 is TGTGCCAGCAGACAGGGAGAGACCCAGTACTTC.

This clone was counted once. CDR3 bases: TGTGCCAGCGGATCGGGACAGGACCTCTATGGCTACACCTTC. Translated, it gives CASGSGQDLYGYTF. The chain couples TRBV4-2 to TRBJ1-2, with TRBD1 matching 8 bases. This CDR3 contains 14 residues. From germline, CDR1 is LGHNA and CDR2 YNFKEQ. The V gene end was trimmed by 8 bases and the J gene end by 4 bases; junction bases not matched to a gene: 9.

The V gene is TRBV9, the J gene TRBJ2-7; 7 bases are a match to TRBD2. The J segment lost 5 bases and the V segment lost 0 bases, leaving 11 bases of the junction unmatched. The CDR3 extends over 16 amino acids. In germline, CDR1 is SGDLS, CDR2 YYNGEE. The DNA of the CDR3 is TGTGCCAGCAGCGTAGGAATCGGGAGGAGGGGTGACGAGCAGTACTTC. Encoded protein: CASSVGIGRRGDEQYF.

The chain carries TRBV6-5 and TRBJ1-3, with D hard to call. The CDR3 consists of 11 residues. Trimming removed 7 bases from V and 4 bases from J, with 5 bases in between. CDR1 and CDR2 (germline): MNHEY, SVGAGI. This CDR3 reads CASNAGNTIYF. The CDR3 nucleotides read TGTGCCAGCAACGCGGGAAACACCATATATTTT.

The J gene is TRBJ2-7, the V gene TRBV5-1; D ambiguous. Germline-derived CDR1 and CDR2 are SGHRS and YFSETQ. Trimming removed 0 bases at V and 3 bases at J, with 10 bases between. CDR3 length: 14 amino acids. The DNA of the CDR3 is TGCGCCAGCAGCTTGGGCAGGCCCGGCTACGAGCAGTACTTC. Its translation: CASSLGRPGYEQYF.

The chain recombines TRBV7-3 with TRBJ2-3; 14 positions match TRBD2. Germline V gene data show CDR1 as SGHTA and CDR2 as FQGTGA. CDR3 length: 17 residues. V lost 5 bases to trimming and J lost 4 bases; unmatched junction nucleotides: 8. The DNA of the CDR3 is TGTGCCAGCAGCCCAAGGACTAGCGGGGGGATCGCAGATACGCAGTATTTT. Its translation: CASSPRTSGGIADTQYF.

This clone was recorded a few times. At one end the junction does not follow the germline gene, possibly because of a read error. The chain employs TRBV6-5 and TRBJ2-7, with TRBD1 matching 10 bases. This CDR3 has 11 amino acids. CDR1 MNHEY and CDR2 SVGAGI come from the germline V gene. The CDR3 protein is CASSYGTGESF. The CDR3 DNA is TGTGCCAGCAGTTACGGGACAGGGGAGTCTTTC.

V gene TRBV19 combines with J gene TRBJ1-1; no firm D call. This CDR3 region has 14 residues. Trimming removed 10 bases from V and 0 bases from J, with 15 bases in between. The germline V gene has CDR1 LNHDA and CDR2 SQIVND (reference sequence). This CDR3 is CATESNDMNTEAFF. CDR3 nucleotide sequence: TGTGCCACCGAGAGCAATGACATGAACACTGAAGCTTTCTTT.